Listed below are T cell receptor beta chains from one sample, sequenced in a study of beta chain features in type 1 diabetes. Produced via immunoSEQ multiplex PCR; TCRdb's table is partial and in-frame only. The sample has roughly 140,000 clones; 6.9% are singletons. Material: central memory CD4+ T cells from blood. These TCRs come from a woman in her thirties in good health. CDR3s include the opening cysteine and the closing phenylalanine or tryptophan. A D gene is named only where the DNA matches it firmly. Not every row has a clone size; where given, it reads once, few, many or a size class.

v_call: TRBV29-1; clone_size: few; j_call: TRBJ2-7; d_call: TRBD2; cdr3_aa: CSVGDETAGEEQYF; cdr3_nt: TGCAGCGTCGGGGACGAGACAGCGGGAGAGGAGCAGTACTTC
v_call: TRBV7-9; clone_size: few; j_call: TRBJ2-3; d_call: TRBD2; cdr3_aa: CASSSGTSGSLTDTQYF; cdr3_nt: TGTGCCAGCAGCTCCGGGACTAGCGGGAGTTTGACAGATACGCAGTATTTT
v_call: TRBV5-6; clone_size: few; j_call: TRBJ2-7; d_call: .; cdr3_aa: CASSLEYEQYF; cdr3_nt: TGTGCCAGCAGCTTAGAGTACGAGCAGTACTTC
v_call: TRBV7-7; clone_size: few; j_call: TRBJ2-5; d_call: .; cdr3_aa: CASSFHGGETQYF; cdr3_nt: TGTGCTAGCAGCTTCCACGGAGGGGAGACCCAGTACTTC
v_call: TRBV19; clone_size: few; j_call: TRBJ1-1; d_call: .; cdr3_aa: CASSMERVTEAFF; cdr3_nt: TGTGCCAGTAGTATGGAGCGGGTCACTGAAGCTTTCTTT
v_call: TRBV7-2; clone_size: .; j_call: TRBJ2-1; d_call: .; cdr3_aa: CASSLQGNEQFF; cdr3_nt: TGTGCCAGCAGCTTACAGGGAAATGAGCAGTTCTTC
v_call: TRBV2; clone_size: medium-sized; j_call: TRBJ2-1; d_call: TRBD2; cdr3_aa: CASSDLRGVNEQFF; cdr3_nt: TGTGCCAGCAGTGATCTTCGGGGGGTTAATGAGCAGTTCTTC
v_call: TRBV7-9; clone_size: .; j_call: TRBJ1-4; d_call: TRBD1; cdr3_aa: CASSPRTGNEKLFF; cdr3_nt: TGTGCCAGCAGCCCTCGGACAGGGAATGAAAAACTGTTTTTT
v_call: TRBV14; clone_size: .; j_call: TRBJ1-5; d_call: .; cdr3_aa: CASSQDISRRQDSNQPQHF; cdr3_nt: TGTGCCAGCAGCCAAGATATTTCCAGAAGACAAGATAGCAATCAGCCCCAGCATTTT
v_call: TRBV7-7; clone_size: .; j_call: TRBJ2-2; d_call: TRBD1; cdr3_aa: CASSSGGTGGTGELFF; cdr3_nt: TGTGCTAGCAGCTCGGGCGGAACAGGGGGCACCGGGGAGCTGTTTTTT
v_call: TRBV15; clone_size: .; j_call: TRBJ2-7; d_call: .; cdr3_aa: CATSRDLPGNEQYF; cdr3_nt: TGTGCCACCAGCAGAGATCTTCCGGGAAATGAGCAGTACTTC
v_call: TRBV7-8; clone_size: few; j_call: TRBJ1-2; d_call: .; cdr3_aa: CASSQGDYGYTF; cdr3_nt: TGTGCCAGCAGCCAAGGGGACTATGGCTACACCTTC
v_call: TRBV5-1; clone_size: .; j_call: TRBJ2-1; d_call: TRBD2; cdr3_aa: CASSLGGTSVNEQFF; cdr3_nt: TGCGCCAGCAGCTTGGGCGGGACTAGCGTAAATGAGCAGTTCTTC
v_call: TRBV9; clone_size: .; j_call: TRBJ2-2; d_call: TRBD1; cdr3_aa: CASSAGTVTGELFF; cdr3_nt: TGTGCCAGCAGCGCCGGGACAGTCACCGGGGAGCTGTTTTTT
v_call: TRBV28; clone_size: few; j_call: TRBJ1-1; d_call: TRBD1; cdr3_aa: CASRGSGTGNTEAFF; cdr3_nt: TGTGCCAGCAGAGGGTCGGGGACAGGGAACACTGAAGCTTTCTTT
v_call: TRBV7-3; clone_size: .; j_call: TRBJ2-1; d_call: TRBD2; cdr3_aa: CASSPTPGLAHEQFF; cdr3_nt: TGTGCCAGCAGCCCAACCCCGGGACTAGCCCATGAGCAGTTCTTC
v_call: TRBV28; clone_size: .; j_call: TRBJ1-5; d_call: TRBD1; cdr3_aa: CASSPRQGLMQPQHF; cdr3_nt: TGTGCCAGCAGTCCTCGACAGGGGTTGATGCAGCCCCAGCATTTT